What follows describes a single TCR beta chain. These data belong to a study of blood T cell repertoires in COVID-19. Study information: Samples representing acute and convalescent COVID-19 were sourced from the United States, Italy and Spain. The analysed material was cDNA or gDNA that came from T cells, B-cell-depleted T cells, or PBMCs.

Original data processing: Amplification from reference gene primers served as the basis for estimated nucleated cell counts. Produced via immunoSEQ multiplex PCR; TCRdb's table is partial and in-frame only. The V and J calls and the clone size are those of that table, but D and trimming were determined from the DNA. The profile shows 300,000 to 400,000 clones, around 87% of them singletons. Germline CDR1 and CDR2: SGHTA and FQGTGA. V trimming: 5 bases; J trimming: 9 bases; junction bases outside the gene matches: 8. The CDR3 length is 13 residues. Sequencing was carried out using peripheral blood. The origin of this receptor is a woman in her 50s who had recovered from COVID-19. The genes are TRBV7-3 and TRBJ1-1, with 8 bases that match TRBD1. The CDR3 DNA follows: TGTGCCAGCAGCCACGGGGACAGGCATCAAGCTTTCTTT. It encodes CASSHGDRHQAFF.